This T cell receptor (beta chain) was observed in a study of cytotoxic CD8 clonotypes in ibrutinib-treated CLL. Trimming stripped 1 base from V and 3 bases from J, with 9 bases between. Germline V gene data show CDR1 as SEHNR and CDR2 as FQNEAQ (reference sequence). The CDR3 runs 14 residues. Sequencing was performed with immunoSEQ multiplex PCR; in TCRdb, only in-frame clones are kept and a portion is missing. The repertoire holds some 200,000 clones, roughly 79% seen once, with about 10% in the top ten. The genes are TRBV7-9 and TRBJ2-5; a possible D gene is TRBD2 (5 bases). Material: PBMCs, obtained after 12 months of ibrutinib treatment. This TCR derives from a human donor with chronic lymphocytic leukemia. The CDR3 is CASSLVQTKETQYF. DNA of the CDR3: TGTGCCAGCAGCTTAGTTCAGACTAAAGAGACCCAGTACTTC.